Given below is one TCR beta chain in context. This sample was included in a study of T cell changes during pregnancy in multiple sclerosis. Measured with immunoSEQ multiplex PCR; TCRdb has only the in-frame clones, and not every one. The sample consists of some 80,000 clones, less than 95% of them appearing once. CDR1 and CDR2 from the germline V gene are SNHLY and FYNNEI. The CDR3 spans 12 residues. V was shortened by 10 bases and J by 7 bases, with 16 bases between the two germline ends. The rearrangement joins TRBV2 to TRBJ1-2; tentatively, D is TRBD1 (6 bases). The sequences come from peripheral blood, collected in the third trimester of pregnancy. The source of this sequence is a female donor with multiple sclerosis, enrolled in a pregnancy study. DNA of the CDR3: TGTGCCAACGGACAGCTAGCGGCTGGCTACACCTTC. As protein: CANGQLAAGYTF. Based on the CDR3 plus reference TRBV2 and TRBJ1-2, the full variable domain is EPEVTQTPSHQVTQMGQEVILRCVPISNHLYFYWYRQILGQKVEFLVSFYNNEISEKSEIFDDQFSVERPDGSNFTLKIRSTKLEDSAMYFCANGQLAAGYTFGSGTRLTVV.